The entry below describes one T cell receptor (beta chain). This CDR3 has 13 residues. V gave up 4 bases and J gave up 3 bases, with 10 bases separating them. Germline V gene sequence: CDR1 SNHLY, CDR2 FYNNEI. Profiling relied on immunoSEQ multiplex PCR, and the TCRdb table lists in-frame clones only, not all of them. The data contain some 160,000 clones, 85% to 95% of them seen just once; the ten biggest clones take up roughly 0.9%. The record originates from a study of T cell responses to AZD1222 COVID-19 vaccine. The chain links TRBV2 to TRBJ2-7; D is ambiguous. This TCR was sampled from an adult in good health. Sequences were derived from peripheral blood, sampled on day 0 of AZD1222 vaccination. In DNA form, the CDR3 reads TGTGCCAGCAGTGTGACACCTGACTACGAGCAGTACTTC. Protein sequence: CASSVTPDYEQYF.